The 29 T cell receptor beta chains below were found in one sample sequenced in a study of spatial heterogeneity in lung cancer. TCRdb re-called the 5' RACE reads with MiXCR, one entry per CDR3 protein. The sample comprises tens of thousands of distinct CDR3 sequences, less than 5.5% of which are singletons, and more than 25% rests with the top ten. The time point is: sample taken at primary tumor resection. Tumor, nontumor lung or frozen PBMC supplied whole RNA, sequenced without sorting. The starting material was PBMCs, obtained at surgery. Receptor source: a female donor with early-stage non-small cell lung cancer.

This clonotype showed up many times. The gene calls are TRBV6-5 and TRBJ2-5, with 7 bases aligning to TRBD2. There are 15 residues in the CDR3. CDR1 and CDR2 (germline): MNHEY, SVGAGI. Trimming took 8 bases from V and 1 from J; bases not matched to a gene: 10. The CDR3 DNA follows: TGTGCCAGCCGATCGGCTGGGAGGGCCCAAGAGACCCAGTACTTC. As protein: CASRSAGRAQETQYF.

This clonotype showed up many times. This chain uses TRBV7-9 with TRBJ1-2, with TRBD1 matching over 8 bases. The CDR3 has 13 amino acids. After removal of 1 base from V and 5 bases from J, the junction contained 0 bases not matched to a gene. Germline values: CDR1 SEHNR, CDR2 FQNEAQ (reference sequence). CDR3 loop: CASSLGQGYGYTF. The CDR3, as DNA: TGTGCCAGCAGCTTAGGACAGGGGTATGGCTACACCTTC.

This clonotype was seen repeatedly, ten times or more. This sequence joins TRBV24-1 and TRBJ2-3; TRBD2 matches at 9 bases. Trimming at V came to 5 bases and at J to 0 bases, leaving 5 bases not matched to a gene. The V gene's germline CDR1 is KGHDR and CDR2 SFDVKD. This CDR3 comprises 16 residues. DNA of the CDR3: TGTGCCACCAGTGGCACACTAGCGGGCAGCACAGATACGCAGTATTTT. Its protein is CATSGTLAGSTDTQYF.

This clonotype was picked up many times. The rearrangement joins TRBV5-6 to TRBJ2-7; unclear D gene. There are 15 residues in the CDR3. Germline V gene sequence: CDR1 SGHDT, CDR2 YYEEEE. V lost 1 base and J 2 bases, leaving 13 bases between the germline ends. The CDR3 nucleotides are TGTGCCAGCAGCTTGACCCAGCGCCAGACCTACGAGCAGTACTTC. Translation gives CASSLTQRQTYEQYF.

This clonotype has ten or more counts. The V call is TRBV7-2, the J call TRBJ2-1, with D perhaps TRBD1 (6 bases). The CDR3 is made up of 14 amino acids. V was trimmed by 5 bases and J by 0 bases, leaving 8 bases between them. The V gene's germline CDR1 is SGHTA and CDR2 FQGNSA. The CDR3: CASSPDSSYNEQFF. The CDR3 DNA reads as TGTGCCAGCAGCCCGGACAGCTCCTACAATGAGCAGTTCTTC.

This clonotype showed up many times. The chain recombines TRBV7-2 with TRBJ1-3, with D unresolved. The germline V gene encodes CDR1 SGHTA and CDR2 FQGNSA. The ends were cut back, 0 bases at V and 2 bases at J, with 11 bases in the middle. The CDR3 loop spans 16 amino acids. DNA of the CDR3: TGTGCCAGCAGCTTAGCCGGGAACCCCCCTGGAAACACCATATATTTT. Protein product: CASSLAGNPPGNTIYF.

This clonotype was found a few times. The V and J genes are TRBV28 and TRBJ2-3; D possibly corresponds to TRBD2 (6 bases). The V gene's germline CDR1 is MDHEN and CDR2 SYDVKM. This CDR3 is 14 amino acids long. The V end lost 6 bases, the J end lost 10 bases, and 20 bases lay between the germline ends. The CDR3, as DNA: TGTGCCAGCAGCCCGGGCGGGGTGGTACCCCCGCAGTATTTT. It yields the protein CASSPGGVVPPQYF.

As to this clonotype: Just one base apart from a much larger clone, this may be a read error. The CDR3 loop is CASSLDGCASGGETQYF. The CDR3 bases are TGCGCCAGCAGCTTGGACGGTTGTGCTAGCGGGGGAGAGACCCAGTACTTC. The rearrangement joins TRBV5-1 to TRBJ2-5; 10 positions agree with TRBD2. Germline CDR1 and CDR2: SGHRS and YFSETQ. The CDR3 is 17 residues long. Germline trimming cut 0 bases from V and 4 bases from J; bases unmatched to any gene: 9.

This clonotype showed up many times. The V call is TRBV5-1, the J call TRBJ2-1, with no clear D. This CDR3 spans 11 amino acids. V was pared by 2 bases and J by 9 bases, with 6 bases between. The germline CDR1 and CDR2 sequences are SGHRS and YFSETQ. The CDR3 bases are TGCGCCAGCAGCTTAGGCAGTGAGCAGTTCTTC. Residues: CASSLGSEQFF.

This clonotype was recorded many times. CDR3: CASSQPTSPRRNEQFF. For the CDR3, the DNA is TGCGCCAGCAGCCAGCCGACTAGCCCCCGGAGAAATGAGCAGTTCTTC. The chain uses TRBV4-1 and TRBJ2-1; 7 bases line up with TRBD2. The V gene end was trimmed by 3 bases and the J gene end by 7 bases; junction bases not matched to a gene: 12. The CDR3 has 16 amino acids. Germline V gene data show CDR1 as MGHRA and CDR2 as YSYEKL.

This clonotype appeared many times. This chain joins TRBV28 and TRBJ2-7; D uncertain. Looked up from germline, CDR1 is MDHEN and CDR2 is SYDVKM. The ends were cut back, 3 bases at V and 5 bases at J, with 8 bases in the middle. The CDR3 totals 12 residues. CDR3 protein: CASSFWVDEQYF. CDR3 nucleotide sequence: TGTGCCAGCAGTTTTTGGGTTGACGAGCAGTACTTC.

This clonotype was counted ten times or more. This sequence joins TRBV2 and TRBJ1-5; D remains unclear. The CDR3 runs to 13 residues. V lost 3 bases, J lost 4 bases, and 7 bases lay in between. Germline V gene data show CDR1 as SNHLY and CDR2 as FYNNEI. The CDR3 sequence is CASSDGRNQPQHF. The CDR3 region has the DNA TGTGCCAGCAGTGATGGCAGAAATCAGCCCCAGCATTTT.

There are many counts of this clonotype. V gene TRBV7-2 combines with J gene TRBJ2-1; D unresolved. V was clipped by 5 bases and J by 0 bases, with 5 bases between them. The CDR3 is made up of 13 amino acids. CDR1 is SGHTA, CDR2 FQGNSA, per germline. As DNA, the CDR3 is TGTGCCAGCAGCCCCTCCTCCTACAATGAGCAGTTCTTC. Its translation: CASSPSSYNEQFF.

This clonotype has at least ten counts. The chain has TRBV6-1 and TRBJ2-3; D ambiguous. This CDR3 has 14 amino acids. Looked up from germline, CDR1 is MNHNS and CDR2 is SASEGT. The V and J ends lost 3 bases and 1 base respectively, with 8 bases between them. CDR3 DNA: TGTGCCAGCAGTGAGAACTACGGCACAGATACGCAGTATTTT. Protein sequence: CASSENYGTDTQYF.

This clonotype was counted ten times or more. This rearrangement joins TRBV27 to TRBJ2-1, with D perhaps matching TRBD1 or TRBD2 (5 bases each). Germline V CDR1 and CDR2: MNHEY, SMNVEV (reference sequence). The CDR3 extends over 15 amino acids. With 5 bases removed from V and 6 bases from J, the gap between germline ends came to 17 bases. DNA of the CDR3: TGTGCCAGCAGTACATTCCTAGGGGCGGGCAATGAGCAGTTCTTC. This sequence encodes CASSTFLGAGNEQFF.

In its sample, this clonotype was seen many times. This chain links TRBV4-2 with TRBJ2-2; D is uncertain. Germline values: CDR1 LGHNA, CDR2 YNFKEQ. The CDR3 runs 17 residues. V was trimmed by 4 bases and J by 0 bases, leaving 15 bases between them. Here the CDR3 DNA reads TGTGCCAGCAGCCCACGCTGGGATATCGCGAACACCGGGGAGCTGTTTTTT. Translated: CASSPRWDIANTGELFF.

This clonotype was seen ten or more times. This chain links TRBV3-1 with TRBJ2-2; 11 positions match TRBD1. Germline values: CDR1 LGHDT, CDR2 YNNKEL (reference sequence). The CDR3 totals 16 residues. V lost 3 bases, J lost 5 bases, and 5 bases stayed unmatched. The CDR3: CASSQGRDRGTGELFF. The CDR3 region has the DNA TGTGCCAGCAGCCAGGGGAGGGACAGGGGGACCGGGGAGCTGTTTTTT.

This clonotype was picked up many times. The chain couples TRBV7-8 to TRBJ2-5; D is undetermined. CDR3 size: 15 residues. Germline loops: CDR1 SGHVS, CDR2 FQNEAQ. The V gene lost 5 bases and the J gene lost 0 bases, with 13 bases spanning the gap. Here the CDR3 reads CASSAGYRDQETQYF. The CDR3 nucleotides read TGTGCCAGCAGCGCAGGTTACAGAGACCAAGAGACCCAGTACTTC. Filled out from reference TRBV7-8 and TRBJ2-5, the complete variable domain reads GAGVSQSPRYKVAKRGQDVALRCDPISGHVSLFWYQQALGQGPEFLTYFQNEAQLDKSGLPSDRFFAERPEGSVSTLKIQRTQQEDSAVYLCASSAGYRDQETQYFGPGTRLLVL.

The table lists this clonotype with many counts. The rearrangement links TRBV29-1 to TRBJ2-1; 8 nucleotides line up with TRBD1. The CDR3 loop spans 14 amino acids. V lost 4 bases and J lost 4; bases outside the gene matches: 6. CDR1 and CDR2 (germline): SQVTM, ANQGSEA. The CDR3 bases are TGCAGCGTTGGGCGGGACAGGACATACAATGAGCAGTTCTTC. This codes for CSVGRDRTYNEQFF.

This clonotype was detected many times. It is unclear where the CDR3 begins or ends on the DNA, so no DNA is shown, and the CDR3 is as TCRdb lists it. J is TRBJ2-7 and V is TRBV11-2; TRBD1 is the table's D call, not checked against the DNA. Germline CDR1 SGHAT, CDR2 FQNNGV. Both ends counted, the CDR3 spans 13 residues. This CDR3 is CASSWAPGTGVRF.

This clonotype appeared a few times. The chain joins TRBV7-9 to TRBJ2-1; a possible D gene is TRBD2 (5 bases). Germline CDR1 reads SEHNR; CDR2 reads FQNEAQ (reference sequence). V shed 5 bases and J shed 1 base, with 15 bases lying between them. This CDR3 region has 16 residues. The CDR3 DNA follows: TGTGCCAGCAGCCCGAGGGATAGCGTGTCCTACAATGAGCAGTTCTTC. This translates into CASSPRDSVSYNEQFF.

This clonotype has at least ten counts. The chain links TRBV12-3 or TRBV12-4 to TRBJ2-1; the match to TRBD1 covers 7 bases. This CDR3 contains 16 residues. The junction had 7 bases not matched to a gene; V was cut back by 3 bases and J by 2 bases. In DNA, the CDR3 is TGTGCCAGCAGTTTGCAAGGACAGGAAGCCTACAATGAGCAGTTCTTC. Amino acid sequence: CASSLQGQEAYNEQFF.

This chain joins TRBV6-1 and TRBJ1-2; 8 positions match TRBD1. The CDR3 loop spans 17 amino acids. The V gene end was trimmed by 2 bases and the J gene end by 4 bases; junction bases not matched to a gene: 12. Germline V gene lookup returns CDR1 MNHNS and CDR2 SASEGT. The CDR3 loop is CASSEIVGRTGRYGYTF. CDR3 bases: TGTGCCAGCAGTGAAATTGTCGGTCGGACAGGGCGCTATGGCTACACCTTC.

The sample holds many counts of this clonotype. This chain joins TRBV20-1 and TRBJ2-3; D is unclear. This CDR3 has 14 residues. Per germline, CDR1 DFQATT and CDR2 SNEGSKA (reference sequence). Trimming cost V 0 bases and J 3 bases, with 10 bases left between them. The CDR3 sequence is CSARDSLYTDTQYF. CDR3 bases: TGCAGTGCTAGAGACAGTCTGTATACAGATACGCAGTATTTT.

This clonotype has ten or more counts. This chain connects TRBV5-4 to TRBJ2-3; 12 positions match TRBD2. The CDR3 consists of 15 residues. Germline V gives CDR1 SGHNT, CDR2 YYREEE (reference sequence). The ends lost 4 bases at V and 4 bases at J; junction bases unmatched: 4. This CDR3 is CASSPRTSGADTQYF. The CDR3 DNA reads as TGTGCCAGCAGCCCCCGGACTAGCGGGGCAGATACGCAGTATTTT.

This clonotype showed up many times. The chain couples TRBV10-3 to TRBJ1-2; TRBD1 aligns across 9 bases. Germline V lookup: CDR1 ENHRY, CDR2 SYGVKD. Losses at the gene ends were 4 bases for V and 4 bases for J; bases not matched to a gene: 7. The CDR3 runs to 15 residues. The CDR3 coding sequence is TGTGCCATCAGTGTAGAACAGGGGGCGACCTATGGCTACACCTTC. It encodes CAISVEQGATYGYTF.

This clonotype was counted ten times or more. The chain carries TRBV11-2 and TRBJ1-1; TRBD1 matches at 7 bases. This CDR3 is built from 14 residues. Germline values: CDR1 SGHAT, CDR2 FQNNGV. Trimming took 4 bases from V and 0 from J; bases not matched to a gene: 2. The chain's CDR3 is CASSSDRLNTEAFF. The CDR3 region has the DNA TGTGCCAGCAGCTCGGACAGGCTGAACACTGAAGCTTTCTTT.

Ten or more counts support this clonotype. V usage is TRBV20-1 and J usage is TRBJ2-3; 7 bases fit TRBD1. Germline V CDR1 and CDR2: DFQATT, SNEGSKA (reference sequence). V was pared by 6 bases and J by 3 bases, with 6 bases of the junction left unmatched. There are 13 residues in the CDR3. As DNA, the CDR3 is TGCAGTGCCCTACCGACAGGGACAGATACGCAGTATTTT. Encoded protein: CSALPTGTDTQYF.

This clonotype was seen only a few times. The chain has TRBV6-6 and TRBJ2-2, with a tentative D call TRBD1 (6 bases). CDR3 length equals 14 residues. CDR1 and CDR2 from the germline V gene are MNHNY and SVGAGI (reference sequence). Trimming cost V 8 bases and J 4 bases, with 14 bases left between them. The CDR3 loop is CASDSTGITGELFF. In DNA, the CDR3 is TGTGCCAGCGACTCAACAGGGATCACCGGGGAGCTGTTTTTT.